This T cell receptor beta chain came from a study of T cells in Graves' hyperthyroidism and ophthalmopathy. Regarding the study as a whole: Ophthalmopathy prediction by the model preceded onset by a median roughly 6 months. Blood shared most expanded thyroid clonotypes above 0.001.

In germline, CDR1 is WSHSY, CDR2 SAAADI. CDR3 length: 14 residues. Amplification of TCR beta CDR3 regions was performed using RNA transcripts as template. Researchers ran a first-round RT-PCR on the TCR CDR3 using the HTBI primer set. Each CDR3 protein gets one entry after TCRdb re-called the multiplex PCR reads with MiXCR. The data hold 530,000 or so distinct CDR3 sequences, with 46% observed a single time. In the case of this clonotype: Its cognate antigen is unknown. One end of the junction is discordant with germline, which a read error may explain.

This receptor was taken from a woman between 18 and 29 years old with Graves' hyperthyroidism. The V gene is TRBV10-2, the J gene TRBJ1-4; a weak D match, TRBD1 (5 bases). The sequenced sample was peripheral blood or thyroid tissue (not recorded which). In DNA, the CDR3 is TGCGCCAGCAGCTCGGGGGGAACTGATGAAAAACTGTTTTTT. This codes for CASSSGGTDEKLFF.